This T cell receptor (beta chain) was retrieved from a study of T cell responses to AZD1222 COVID-19 vaccine. Study summary: Second doses were pooled across both intervals (about 4 or about 12 weeks). Study-wide results and caveats: Spike-spanning, vaccine-associated CD4 TCRs were dominant at 160-218 and 743-854. Of the AZD1222 recipients, only 5 to 7 were seropositive at baseline. Increased Spike-specific TCR breadth and depth were observed after two AZD1222 doses.

CDR1 and CDR2 (germline): MNHEY, SVGAGI. CDR3 length equals 14 residues. V gave up 2 bases and J gave up 7 bases; unmatched junction bases: 4. Generated by immunoSEQ multiplex PCR, the TCRdb table keeps only in-frame clones and is missing some. The profile shows some 55,000 clones, 70% to 90% of them singletons. Details on this clone: Antigen specificity is unknown.

This specimen consisted of peripheral blood, obtained on day 0 of AZD1222 vaccination. V and J are TRBV6-5 and TRBJ1-1; 10 nucleotides line up with TRBD1. This sequence was found in an adult in good health. CDR3 amino acids: CASSYGQGDLEAFF. CDR3 in DNA: TGTGCCAGCAGTTACGGACAGGGGGACCTTGAAGCTTTCTTT.